The TCR beta chain under discussion was sequenced for a study of blood T cell repertoires in COVID-19. Study background: Whether acute or convalescent, the COVID-19 samples came from the United States, Italy and Spain.

This clone was seen a few times. The CDR3 extends over 17 amino acids. V lost 1 base to trimming and J lost 0 bases; unmatched junction nucleotides: 4. Per germline, CDR1 MGHRA and CDR2 YSYEKL. Authors' data handling: Cell counts per sample came from amplifying reference gene primers. TCRdb keeps only in-frame clones here, not all; method: immunoSEQ multiplex PCR. V, J and clone size were drawn from that table, and D and trimming were deduced from the DNA. The data hold more than 70,000 clones, with approximately 86% observed a single time. This sequence was found in a man aged 80 or over with active or convalescent COVID-19. The chain recombines TRBV4-1 with TRBJ2-1, with 9 bases matching TRBD2. The specimen sequenced was peripheral blood. CDR3 residues: CASSQGLAVRSYNEQFF. In DNA form, the CDR3 reads TGCGCCAGCAGCCAAGGACTAGCGGTGCGCTCCTACAATGAGCAGTTCTTC.